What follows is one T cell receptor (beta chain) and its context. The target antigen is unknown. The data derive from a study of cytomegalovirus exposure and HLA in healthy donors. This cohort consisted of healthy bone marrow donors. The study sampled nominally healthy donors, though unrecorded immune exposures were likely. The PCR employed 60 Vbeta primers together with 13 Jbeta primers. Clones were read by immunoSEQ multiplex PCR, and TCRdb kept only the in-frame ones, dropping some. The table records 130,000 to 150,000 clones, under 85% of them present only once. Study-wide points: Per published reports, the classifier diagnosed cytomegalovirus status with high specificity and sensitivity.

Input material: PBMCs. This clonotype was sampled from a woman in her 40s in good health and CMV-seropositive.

The CDR3: CASSSGQTNTEAFF. In nucleotides, the CDR3 is TGCGCCAGCAGCTCGGGACAGACAAACACTGAAGCTTTCTTT. The chain has TRBV5-1 and TRBJ1-1, with 7 bases fitting TRBD1. The germline CDR1 and CDR2 sequences are SGHRS and YFSETQ. Unmatched junction bases numbered 4, after V lost 3 bases and J lost 2 bases. CDR3 length: 14 amino acids.